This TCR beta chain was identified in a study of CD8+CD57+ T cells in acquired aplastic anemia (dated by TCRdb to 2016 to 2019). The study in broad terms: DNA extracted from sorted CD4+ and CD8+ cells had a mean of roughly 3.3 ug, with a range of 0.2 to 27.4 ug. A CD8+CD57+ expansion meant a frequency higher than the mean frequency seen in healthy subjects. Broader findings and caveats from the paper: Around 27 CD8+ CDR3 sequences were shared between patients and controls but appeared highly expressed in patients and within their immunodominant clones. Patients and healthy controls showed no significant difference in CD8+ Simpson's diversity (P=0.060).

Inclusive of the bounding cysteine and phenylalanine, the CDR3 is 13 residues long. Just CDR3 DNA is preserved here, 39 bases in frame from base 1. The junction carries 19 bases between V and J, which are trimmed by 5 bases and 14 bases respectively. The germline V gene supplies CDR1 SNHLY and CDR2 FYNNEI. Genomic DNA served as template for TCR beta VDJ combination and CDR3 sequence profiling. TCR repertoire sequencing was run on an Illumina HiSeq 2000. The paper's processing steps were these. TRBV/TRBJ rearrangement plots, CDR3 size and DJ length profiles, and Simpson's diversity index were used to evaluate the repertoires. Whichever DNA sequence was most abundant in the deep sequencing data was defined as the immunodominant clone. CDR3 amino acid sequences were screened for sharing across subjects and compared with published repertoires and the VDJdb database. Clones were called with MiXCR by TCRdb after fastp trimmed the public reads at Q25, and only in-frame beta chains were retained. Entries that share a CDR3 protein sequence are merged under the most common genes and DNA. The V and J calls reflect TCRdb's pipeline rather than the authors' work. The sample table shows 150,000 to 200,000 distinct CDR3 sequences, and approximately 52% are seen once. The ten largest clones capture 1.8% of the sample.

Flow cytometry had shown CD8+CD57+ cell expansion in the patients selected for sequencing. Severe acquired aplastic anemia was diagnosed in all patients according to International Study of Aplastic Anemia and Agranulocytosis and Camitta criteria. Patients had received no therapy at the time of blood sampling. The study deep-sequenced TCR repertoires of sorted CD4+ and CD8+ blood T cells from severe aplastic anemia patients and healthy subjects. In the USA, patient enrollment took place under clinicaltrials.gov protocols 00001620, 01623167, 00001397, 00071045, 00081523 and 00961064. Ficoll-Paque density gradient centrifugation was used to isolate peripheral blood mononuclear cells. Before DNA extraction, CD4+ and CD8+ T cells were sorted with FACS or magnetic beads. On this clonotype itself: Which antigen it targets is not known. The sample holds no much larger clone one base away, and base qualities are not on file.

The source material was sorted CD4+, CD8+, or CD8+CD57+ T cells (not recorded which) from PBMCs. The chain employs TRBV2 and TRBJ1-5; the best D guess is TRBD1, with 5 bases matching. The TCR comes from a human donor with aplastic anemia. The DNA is TGTGCCAGCAGTCGACAGTCGGTCTCCTACGAGCATTTT. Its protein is CASSRQSVSYEHF. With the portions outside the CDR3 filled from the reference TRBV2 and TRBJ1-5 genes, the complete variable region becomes EPEVTQTPSHQVTQMGQEVILRCVPISNHLYFYWYRQILGQKVEFLVSFYNNEISEKSEIFDDQFSVERPDGSNFTLKIRSTKLEDSAMYFCASSRQSVSYEHFGDGTRLSIL.